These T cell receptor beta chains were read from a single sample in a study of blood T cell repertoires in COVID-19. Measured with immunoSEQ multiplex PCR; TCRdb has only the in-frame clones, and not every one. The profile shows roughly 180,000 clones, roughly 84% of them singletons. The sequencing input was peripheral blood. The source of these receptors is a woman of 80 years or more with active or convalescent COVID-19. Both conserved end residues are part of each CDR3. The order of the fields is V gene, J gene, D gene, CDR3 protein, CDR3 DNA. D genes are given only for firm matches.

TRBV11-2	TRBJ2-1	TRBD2	CASSPRLAASYNEQFF	TGTGCCAGCAGCCCCAGACTAGCGGCCTCCTACAATGAGCAGTTCTTC
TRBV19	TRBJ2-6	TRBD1	CASSTRDRRFSGANVLTF	TGTGCCAGTAGTACCCGGGACAGGAGGTTCTCTGGGGCCAACGTCCTGACTTTC
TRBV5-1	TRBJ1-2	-	CASSFGVDYGYTF	TGCGCCAGCAGCTTCGGGGTCGACTATGGCTACACCTTC
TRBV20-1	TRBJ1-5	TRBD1	CSASGGQGVSQPQHF	TGCAGTGCTAGTGGGGGACAGGGCGTGAGTCAGCCCCAGCATTTT
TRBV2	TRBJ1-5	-	CASSEQGLNQPQHF	TGTGCCAGCAGTGAACAGGGCCTAAATCAGCCCCAGCATTTT
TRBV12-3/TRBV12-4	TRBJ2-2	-	CASTLNTGELFF	TGTGCCAGCACCCTGAACACCGGGGAGCTGTTTTTT
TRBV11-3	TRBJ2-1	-	CASSLADNEQFF	TGTGCCAGCAGCTTAGCGGACAATGAGCAGTTCTTC
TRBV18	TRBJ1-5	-	CASSPDTYQPQHF	TGTGCCAGCTCACCCGACACTTATCAGCCCCAGCATTTT
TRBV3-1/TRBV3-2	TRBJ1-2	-	CASSQDSGRNYGYTF	TGTGCCAGCAGCCAAGATTCCGGGAGGAACTATGGCTACACCTTC
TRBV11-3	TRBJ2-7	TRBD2	CASSIGLAGDGEQYF	TGTGCCAGCAGCATAGGACTAGCGGGAGACGGCGAGCAGTACTTC
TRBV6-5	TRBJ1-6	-	CASGYRDWNSPLHF	TGTGCCAGCGGCTACAGGGATTGGAATTCACCCCTCCACTTT
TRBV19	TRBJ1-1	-	CASSPRGGDTEAFF	TGTGCCAGTAGTCCCCGAGGGGGTGATACTGAAGCTTTCTTT
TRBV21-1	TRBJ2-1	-	CASSGRVGGHEQFF	TGTGCCAGCAGCGGGAGGGTGGGGGGACATGAGCAGTTCTTC
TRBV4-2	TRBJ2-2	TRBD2	CASSQALAGGLGTGELFF	TGTGCCAGCAGCCAAGCACTAGCGGGAGGGCTGGGGACCGGGGAGCTGTTTTTT
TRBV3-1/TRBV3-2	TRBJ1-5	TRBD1	CASSQAGTGNSQPQHF	TGTGCCAGCAGCCAAGCCGGGACAGGGAATTCCCAGCCCCAGCATTTT
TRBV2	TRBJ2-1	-	CASSVTRSGEKQFF	TGTGCCAGCAGTGTGACTCGGTCCGGGGAGAAGCAGTTCTTC